Shown below are 19 T cell receptor beta chains from a single sample sequenced in a study of long-term antiretroviral therapy in people with HIV. Run at survey level, the immunoSEQ assay was version v3.0. Here immunoSEQ multiplex PCR was the method, and the copy in TCRdb shows in-frame clones only, minus some. The data show roughly 20,000 clones, with approximately 90% seen just once and 9.2% held by the top ten. This sample comprised unsorted PBMCs, obtained roughly 4.2 years before starting antiretroviral therapy. The receptors come from a woman aged 25 to 45 with HIV.

The gene calls are TRBV10-3 and TRBJ1-1; D may be TRBD1 (6 bases). The CDR3 has 12 amino acids. In germline, CDR1 is ENHRY, CDR2 SYGVKD. The V and J ends lost 6 bases and 4 bases respectively, with 9 bases between them. Here the CDR3 DNA reads TGTGCCATCAGAGACAGGAGCACTGAAGCTTTCTTT. Residues: CAIRDRSTEAFF.

The J gene is TRBJ2-7, the V gene TRBV6-5; 8 nucleotides line up with TRBD2. In germline, CDR1 is MNHEY, CDR2 SVGAGI. This CDR3 is 15 amino acids long. Unmatched junction bases numbered 10, after V lost 5 bases and J lost 4 bases. For the CDR3, the DNA is TGTGCCAGCAGTACTTCACTAGCGGAATATTACGAGCAGTACTTC. Translation gives CASSTSLAEYYEQYF.

This clone occurred once. The genes are TRBV9 and TRBJ1-2, with D hard to call. The CDR3 runs 19 residues. CDR1 and CDR2 (germline): SGDLS, YYNGEE. V dropped 3 bases and J dropped 0 bases, with 24 bases sitting between them. CDR3 DNA: TGTGCCAGCAGCGCATCTTCTAGAAGGCAGGATGGAGCTAACTATGGCTACACCTTC. Translating it yields CASSASSRRQDGANYGYTF.

J is TRBJ2-5 and V is TRBV5-4; maybe TRBD1 (7 bases). CDR3 length: 16 residues. V was clipped by 2 bases and J by 2 bases, with 16 bases between them. Per germline, CDR1 SGHNT and CDR2 YYREEE (reference sequence). The CDR3 DNA reads as TGTGCCAGCAGCTTTTGGAGGGGGACAGCACAAGAGACCCAGTACTTC. It codes for CASSFWRGTAQETQYF.

This clone was picked up a small number of times. The rearrangement links TRBV6-4 to TRBJ2-3; the D is unclear. Germline CDR1 MRHNA, CDR2 SNTAGT. Deletions cut 3 bases from V and 1 base from J, with 5 bases between. The CDR3 has 13 amino acids. DNA of the CDR3: TGTGCCAGCAGTGATCAGGGCACAGATACGCAGTATTTT. Residues: CASSDQGTDTQYF.

The chain carries TRBV10-3 and TRBJ1-4, with a weak D call TRBD1 (5 bases). V dropped 10 bases and J dropped 8 bases, with 17 bases sitting between them. The CDR3 spans 13 residues. Germline CDR1 is ENHRY and CDR2 is SYGVKD. The CDR3 reads CASGQGGEEKLFF. In nucleotides, the CDR3 is TGTGCCAGCGGTCAGGGAGGGGAGGAAAAACTGTTTTTT.

This chain connects TRBV6-1 to TRBJ1-1; 8 nucleotides agree with TRBD1. The CDR3 extends over 13 amino acids. Germline CDR1 reads MNHNS; CDR2 reads SASEGT. J gave up 0 bases and V 11 bases, and 5 bases lay outside the gene matches. This CDR3 reads CAHRGGLNTEAFF. CDR3 coding DNA: TGTGCCCACAGGGGGGGACTGAACACTGAAGCTTTCTTT.

This chain links TRBV30 with TRBJ1-2, with unresolved D. The CDR3 totals 12 residues. The ends were cut back, 2 bases at V and 8 bases at J, with 12 bases in the middle. The germline gives CDR1 GTSNPN, CDR2 SVGIG (reference sequence). CDR3: CAWSPPPGGYTF. CDR3 nucleotides: TGTGCCTGGAGTCCTCCCCCCGGGGGCTACACCTTC.

This clone rates as medium-sized. This chain connects TRBV29-1 to TRBJ2-1; 10 bases line up with TRBD2. V dropped 4 bases and J dropped 10; count of bases not matched to a gene: 7. The CDR3 extends over 13 amino acids. CDR1 SQVTM and CDR2 ANQGSEA come from the germline V gene. CDR3 coding DNA: TGCAGCGTTGCTAGCGGGGGACACCCAGAGCAGTTCTTC. It is translated as CSVASGGHPEQFF.

V is TRBV7-8 and J is TRBJ1-5; 9 bases are a match to TRBD1. This CDR3 region has 15 residues. The germline V gene encodes CDR1 SGHVS and CDR2 FQNEAQ. The J segment lost 5 bases and the V segment lost 5 bases, leaving 7 bases of the junction unmatched. CDR3 nucleotide sequence: TGTGCCAGCAGCAAAACCAACAGGGGGCATCAGCCCCAGCATTTT. The encoded protein is CASSKTNRGHQPQHF.

This clone was seen once. The chain is built from TRBV29-1 and TRBJ1-1; no definite D call. V was clipped by 7 bases and J by 5 bases, with 14 bases between them. CDR1 and CDR2 (germline): SQVTM, ANQGSEA. The CDR3 is made up of 12 amino acids. In DNA, the CDR3 is TGCAGCGCTCGGGCCTTCGGAACTGAAGCTTTCTTT. Residues: CSARAFGTEAFF.

The chain employs TRBV7-9 and TRBJ1-1; D not resolved. The CDR3 spans 15 residues. Trimming pared 3 bases from V and 3 bases from J, leaving 14 bases between. CDR1 and CDR2 from the germline V gene are SEHNR and FQNEAQ (reference sequence). The CDR3 region has the DNA TGTGCCAGCAGCTTTTCAGATGCGGGAGACACTGAAGCTTTCTTT. The encoded protein is CASSFSDAGDTEAFF.

This chain links TRBV5-8 with TRBJ2-7; D is possibly TRBD1 (6 bases). CDR3 length: 14 residues. The V end was cut by 3 bases, the J end by 2 bases, with 12 bases between. CDR1 is SGHTS and CDR2 is YDEGEE in the germline V gene. The CDR3 nucleotides are TGTGCCAGCAGCTGGGCGACAGGAGCCTACGAGCAGTACTTC. Its translation: CASSWATGAYEQYF.

In DNA form, the CDR3 reads TGCGCCAGCAGCCCCCGGATGTGGACCGGGGAGCTGTTTTTT. Amino acids: CASSPRMWTGELFF. The chain has TRBV4-3 and TRBJ2-2, with unresolved D. Germline V gene lookup returns CDR1 LGHNA and CDR2 YSLEER. Trimming left V 4 bases short and J 5 bases short, with 11 bases between. The CDR3 extends over 14 amino acids.

The genes are TRBV4-3 and TRBJ2-7, with D unresolved. Deletions cut 1 base from V and 0 bases from J, with 10 bases between. The CDR3 consists of 15 residues. Germline loops: CDR1 LGHNA, CDR2 YSLEER. The CDR3 here is CASSQGAVSSYEQYF. CDR3 DNA: TGCGCCAGCAGCCAAGGGGCAGTAAGCTCCTACGAGCAGTACTTC.

The chain links TRBV15 to TRBJ1-2; no reliable D call. The CDR3 has 16 residues. Germline CDR1 is LNHNV and CDR2 is YYDKDF (reference sequence). V was pared by 0 bases and J by 4 bases, with 15 bases between. In DNA, the CDR3 is TGTGCCACCAGCAGAGATTCAGGATCCTCTATCTATGGCTACACCTTC. Translating it yields CATSRDSGSSIYGYTF. The full variable domain, completed using reference TRBV15 and TRBJ1-2, is DAMVIQNPRYQVTQFGKPVTLSCSQTLNHNVMYWYQQKSSQAPKLLFHYYDKDFNNEADTPDNFQSRRPNTSFCFLDIRSPGLGDTAMYLCATSRDSGSSIYGYTFGSGTRLTVV.

The chain uses TRBV7-6 and TRBJ1-1; D is unclear. Germline values: CDR1 SGHVS, CDR2 FNYEAQ. CDR3 length: 12 residues. Trimming stripped 1 base from V and 7 bases from J, with 7 bases between. The CDR3 bases are TGTGCCAGCAGCTTAGGAGGGTATGAAGCTTTCTTT. It specifies CASSLGGYEAFF.

J is TRBJ2-7 and V is TRBV6-1; D is undetermined. The V end lost 1 base, the J end lost 11 bases, and 15 bases lay between the germline ends. This CDR3 has 13 amino acids. Germline values: CDR1 MNHNS, CDR2 SASEGT. CDR3 sequence: CASSEDQALGKYF. The CDR3 region has the DNA TGTGCCAGCAGTGAAGACCAGGCCCTCGGAAAGTACTTC.

The chain is built from TRBV30 and TRBJ1-5; the match to TRBD1 covers 7 bases. Germline trimming cut 5 bases from V and 3 bases from J; bases unmatched to any gene: 4. From germline, CDR1 is GTSNPN and CDR2 SVGIG (reference sequence). This CDR3 contains 13 residues. This CDR3 is CAWGTDHNQPQHF. The DNA of the CDR3 is TGTGCCTGGGGGACAGACCACAATCAGCCCCAGCATTTT.